A selection of T cell receptor beta chains follows, all from one sample in a study of cytomegalovirus exposure and HLA in healthy donors. Generated by immunoSEQ multiplex PCR, the TCRdb table keeps only in-frame clones and is missing some. The sample includes some 75,000 clones. The sequenced material came from PBMCs. The receptor source for this set is a man aged 35 to 55 in good health and CMV-seronegative. CDR3s include the opening cysteine and the closing phenylalanine or tryptophan. D genes are given only for firm matches.

TRBV4-3	NA	TRBJ2-1	CASSQDTLSGEQFF	TGCGCCAGCAGCCAAGATACCCTTAGTGGTGAGCAGTTCTTC
TRBV6-6	NA	TRBJ1-5	CASNPGSNQPQHF	TGTGCCAGCAACCCCGGGAGCAATCAGCCCCAGCATTTT
TRBV4-3	TRBD2	TRBJ2-2	CASSQAPAGDTGELFF	TGCGCCAGCAGCCAAGCTCCAGCGGGGGACACCGGGGAGCTGTTTTTT
TRBV7-9	NA	TRBJ2-7	CASSSSGISYEQYF	TGTGCCAGCAGCTCATCGGGAATCAGCTACGAGCAGTACTTC
TRBV18	TRBD1	TRBJ1-1	CASSRGTVMNTEAFF	TGTGCCAGCTCACGGGGGACAGTCATGAACACTGAAGCTTTCTTT
TRBV6-1	TRBD2	TRBJ2-1	CASSGLAGGIEFGEQFF	TGTGCCAGCAGTGGGCTAGCGGGAGGGATTGAGTTTGGTGAGCAGTTCTTC
TRBV11-2	NA	TRBJ2-7	CASSYDRYEQYF	TGTGCCAGCAGCTACGACAGGTACGAGCAGTACTTC
TRBV6-6	TRBD1	TRBJ1-1	CASIDRGGNTEAFF	TGTGCCAGCATCGACAGGGGAGGAAACACTGAAGCTTTCTTT
TRBV30	TRBD1	TRBJ2-1	CAWSPLGQGYNEQFF	TGTGCCTGGAGTCCCCTGGGACAGGGGTACAATGAGCAGTTCTTC
TRBV9	NA	TRBJ1-1	CASSALNPYSTEAFF	TGTGCCAGCAGCGCACTTAACCCCTATAGCACTGAAGCTTTCTTT
TRBV5-1	TRBD2	TRBJ2-1	CASRSGTSGYNEQFF	TGCGCCAGCCGCTCCGGGACTAGCGGGTACAATGAGCAGTTCTTC
TRBV30	NA	TRBJ1-1	CAWSVRGNTEAFF	TGTGCCTGGAGTGTAAGAGGGAACACTGAAGCTTTCTTT
TRBV7-2	NA	TRBJ1-6	CASNLEANSPLHF	TGTGCCAGCAACCTAGAAGCAAATTCACCCCTCCACTTT
TRBV18	TRBD1	TRBJ2-3	CASSPLRDRTGFTDTQYF	TGTGCCAGCTCACCGCTGAGGGACCGGACAGGGTTCACAGATACGCAGTATTTT
TRBV19	NA	TRBJ1-5	CASSIIQGASNQPQHF	TGTGCCAGTAGTATTATACAGGGCGCCAGCAATCAGCCCCAGCATTTT
TRBV25-1	NA	TRBJ1-2	CASSPVIQGSGATGYTF	TGTGCCAGCAGTCCGGTAATACAGGGCTCCGGAGCTACCGGCTACACCTTC
TRBV19	TRBD1	TRBJ2-1	CASSMGQEGNEQFF	TGTGCCAGTAGCATGGGACAGGAAGGGAATGAGCAGTTCTTC
TRBV11-2	TRBD2	TRBJ2-1	CASSSGTSGRASEQFF	TGTGCCAGCAGCTCGGGGACTAGCGGGAGGGCCAGTGAGCAGTTCTTC
TRBV10-3	TRBD1	TRBJ1-2	CAISHMKTGGGGYTF	TGTGCCATCAGCCATATGAAGACAGGGGGCGGTGGCTACACCTTC
TRBV19	NA	TRBJ2-3	CASSFWRGTDTQYF	TGTGCCAGTAGTTTTTGGAGGGGTACAGATACGCAGTATTTT
TRBV5-1	TRBD2	TRBJ2-1	CASSLDGGDINEQFF	TGCGCCAGCAGCTTGGACGGGGGGGATATCAATGAGCAGTTCTTC
TRBV29-1	TRBD1	TRBJ1-4	CSVEAGGNEKLFF	TGCAGCGTTGAGGCAGGGGGAAATGAAAAACTGTTTTTT
TRBV6-1	NA	TRBJ2-5	CASSEPDSVETQYF	TGTGCCAGCAGTGAACCGGACTCTGTTGAGACCCAGTACTTC
TRBV6-5	NA	TRBJ2-2	CASRSQGSTGELFF	TGTGCCAGTAGATCACAGGGTAGCACCGGGGAGCTGTTTTTT
TRBV11-2	NA	TRBJ2-7	CASSLVVGTGGYEQYF	TGTGCCAGCAGCTTAGTAGTAGGGACTGGAGGTTACGAGCAGTACTTC
TRBV14	TRBD1	TRBJ1-2	CASSQIGGQIYGYTF	TGTGCCAGCAGCCAAATTGGGGGACAGATATATGGCTACACCTTC
TRBV7-9	NA	TRBJ1-1	CASSLVGAATEAFF	TGTGCCAGCAGCTTGGTTGGGGCGGCCACTGAAGCTTTCTTT
TRBV4-2	TRBD1	TRBJ1-1	CASSQDGQGNTEAFF	TGTGCCAGCAGCCAAGATGGACAGGGGAACACTGAAGCTTTCTTT
TRBV7-7	TRBD1	TRBJ2-1	CASSLSGTGYNEQFF	TGTGCCAGCAGCCTATCCGGGACAGGGTACAATGAGCAGTTCTTC
TRBV6-1	TRBD1	TRBJ1-1	CASSEKRTGPEAFF	TGTGCCAGCAGTGAAAAGAGGACAGGGCCTGAAGCTTTCTTT
TRBV28	NA	TRBJ1-4	CASRAGTRENEKLFF	TGTGCCAGCAGGGCTGGGACAAGGGAAAATGAAAAACTGTTTTTT
TRBV5-6	NA	TRBJ1-1	CTSSFRGDLNTEAFF	TGTACCAGCAGCTTCCGGGGGGACCTGAACACTGAAGCTTTCTTT
TRBV5-6	NA	TRBJ2-2	CASIDTRRTGELFF	TGTGCCAGCATCGATACTAGAAGAACCGGGGAGCTGTTTTTT
TRBV5-1	NA	TRBJ1-1	CASSFWQGLSFGTEAFF	TGCGCCAGCAGCTTCTGGCAGGGGCTTTCATTCGGCACTGAAGCTTTCTTT
TRBV4-1	TRBD1	TRBJ2-3	CASSKRDRGSTDTQYF	TGCGCCAGCAGCAAAAGGGACAGGGGTAGCACAGATACGCAGTATTTT
TRBV20-1	TRBD1	TRBJ2-7	CSARGNEQYF	TGCAGTGCCAGGGGGAACGAGCAGTACTTC
TRBV5-6	NA	TRBJ2-5	CASSLIPAETQYF	TGTGCCAGCAGCTTGATTCCAGCGGAGACCCAGTACTTC
TRBV6-5	NA	TRBJ2-5	CASSLDWAGEQYF	TGTGCCAGCAGCCTCGACTGGGCAGGGGAGCAGTACTTC
TRBV18	NA	TRBJ1-5	CASSGGPRTDSNQPQHF	TGTGCCAGCTCAGGGGGACCTCGGACAGATAGCAATCAGCCCCAGCATTTT
TRBV7-7	TRBD1	TRBJ1-2	CASSPSNLGQGYTF	TGTGCTAGCAGCCCATCTAACCTGGGACAGGGCTACACCTTC
TRBV19	TRBD1	TRBJ2-5	CATSRDRGGETQYF	TGTGCCACCTCAAGGGACAGGGGAGGTGAGACCCAGTACTTC
TRBV4-3	TRBD1	TRBJ1-4	CASSQGGTDEKLFF	TGCGCCAGCAGCCAAGGCGGGACAGATGAAAAACTGTTTTTT
TRBV7-9	TRBD1	TRBJ1-4	CASSFDRVVNEKLFF	TGTGCCAGCAGCTTCGACAGGGTGGTTAATGAAAAACTGTTTTTT
TRBV7-9	NA	TRBJ2-5	CASSLVALGRASQETQYF	TGTGCCAGCAGCTTAGTGGCGTTAGGGCGGGCGAGCCAAGAGACCCAGTACTTC
TRBV6-5	NA	TRBJ2-5	CASSQPSGDQETQYF	TGTGCCAGCAGTCAACCCTCAGGGGATCAAGAGACCCAGTACTTC
TRBV10-3	NA	TRBJ2-1	CAISESSSYNEQFF	TGTGCCATCAGTGAGTCGAGTAGCTACAATGAGCAGTTCTTC
TRBV11-2	NA	TRBJ1-5	CASSWGENQPQHF	TGTGCCAGCAGCTGGGGGGAGAATCAGCCCCAGCATTTT
TRBV7-7	NA	TRBJ2-1	CASSLFGGDNEQFF	TGTGCCAGCAGCTTATTTGGCGGGGACAATGAGCAGTTCTTC
TRBV27	NA	TRBJ2-3	CASSSQVPDTQYF	TGTGCCAGCAGTTCCCAGGTGCCAGATACGCAGTATTTT
TRBV30	NA	TRBJ1-5	CAWSGRGLIYSNQPQHF	TGTGCCTGGAGTGGGCGAGGGTTGATTTATAGCAATCAGCCCCAGCATTTT
TRBV7-6	NA	TRBJ2-7	CASSLSPPLAGSDYEQYF	TGTGCCAGCAGCTTAAGCCCCCCACTAGCAGGCTCCGACTACGAGCAGTACTTC
TRBV19	NA	TRBJ2-4	CASSDYKTEEAKNIQYF	TGTGCCAGTAGTGATTACAAGACGGAGGAAGCCAAAAACATTCAGTACTTC
TRBV15	NA	TRBJ2-7	CATSRGSRSYEQYF	TGTGCCACCAGCCGGGGGTCCCGCTCCTACGAGCAGTACTTC
TRBV7-2	NA	TRBJ1-1	CASTSQGRTEAFF	TGTGCCAGCACTTCCCAGGGGAGAACTGAAGCTTTCTTT
TRBV11-2	TRBD2	TRBJ2-1	CASSLVASGDEQFF	TGTGCCAGCAGCTTAGTGGCTAGCGGTGATGAGCAGTTCTTC